Listed below are T cell receptor beta chains from one sample, sequenced in a study of T-cell reconstitution after alpha-beta-depleted transplantation in children. One entry per CDR3 protein results from TCRdb running MiXCR on the PCR reads. The table includes hundreds of thousands of distinct CDR3 sequences, approximately 13% detected once. The sample was PBMCs from the stem cell graft donor, taken from the stem cell graft. The receptors come from a human donor who donated a stem cell graft to a child with combined immunodeficiency. CDR3s include the opening cysteine and the closing phenylalanine or tryptophan. A D gene is named only where the DNA matches it firmly. The size of a clone is reported for some rows only, either as once, few or many, or as a class for expanded clones.

.,TRBV20-1,few,CSASVAENTGELFF
.,TRBV11-3,.,CASKALEGRYEQFF
.,TRBV5-6,.,CASSLFTGGNTEAFF
.,TRBV5-1,few,CASSLVSGGASYNEQFF
TRBD1,TRBV18,.,CASSTTGSSGYTF
.,TRBV27,many,CASSLLPTGGDGYTF
TRBD2,TRBV7-2,many,CASSPGLAGPQETQYF
.,TRBV20-1,few,CSARPGPPSTDTQYF
TRBD1,TRBV4-3,many,CASSQVPDREETQYF
.,TRBV7-2,.,CASSLGRPYNEQFF
TRBD1,TRBV11-2,few,CASSLRGQGAQETQYF